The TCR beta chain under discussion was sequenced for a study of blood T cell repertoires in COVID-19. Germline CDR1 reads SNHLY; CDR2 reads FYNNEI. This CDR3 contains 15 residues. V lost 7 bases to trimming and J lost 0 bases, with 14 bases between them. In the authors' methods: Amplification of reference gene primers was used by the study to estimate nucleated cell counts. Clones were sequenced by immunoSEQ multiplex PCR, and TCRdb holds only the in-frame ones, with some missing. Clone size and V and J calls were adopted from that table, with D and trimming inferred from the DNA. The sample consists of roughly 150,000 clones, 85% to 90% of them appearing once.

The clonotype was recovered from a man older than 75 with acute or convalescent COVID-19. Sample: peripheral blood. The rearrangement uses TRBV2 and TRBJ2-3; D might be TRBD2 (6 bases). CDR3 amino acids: CASISLGTSTDTQYF. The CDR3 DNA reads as TGTGCCAGCATTAGCCTTGGGACTAGCACAGATACGCAGTATTTT. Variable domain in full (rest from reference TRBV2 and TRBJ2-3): EPEVTQTPSHQVTQMGQEVILRCVPISNHLYFYWYRQILGQKVEFLVSFYNNEISEKSEIFDDQFSVERPDGSNFTLKIRSTKLEDSAMYFCASISLGTSTDTQYFGPGTRLTVL.